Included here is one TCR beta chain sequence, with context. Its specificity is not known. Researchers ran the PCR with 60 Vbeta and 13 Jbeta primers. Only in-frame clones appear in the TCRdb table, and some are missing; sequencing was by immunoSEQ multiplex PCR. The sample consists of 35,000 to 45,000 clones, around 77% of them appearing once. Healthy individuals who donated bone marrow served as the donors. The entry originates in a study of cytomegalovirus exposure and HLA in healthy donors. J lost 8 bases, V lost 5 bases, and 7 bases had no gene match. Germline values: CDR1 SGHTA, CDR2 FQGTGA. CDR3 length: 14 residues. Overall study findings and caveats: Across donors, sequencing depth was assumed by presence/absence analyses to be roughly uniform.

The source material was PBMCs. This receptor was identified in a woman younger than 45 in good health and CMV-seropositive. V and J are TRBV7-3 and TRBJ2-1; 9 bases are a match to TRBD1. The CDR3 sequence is CASSPTGGFDEQFF. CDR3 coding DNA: TGTGCCAGCAGCCCGACAGGGGGTTTCGATGAGCAGTTCTTC.